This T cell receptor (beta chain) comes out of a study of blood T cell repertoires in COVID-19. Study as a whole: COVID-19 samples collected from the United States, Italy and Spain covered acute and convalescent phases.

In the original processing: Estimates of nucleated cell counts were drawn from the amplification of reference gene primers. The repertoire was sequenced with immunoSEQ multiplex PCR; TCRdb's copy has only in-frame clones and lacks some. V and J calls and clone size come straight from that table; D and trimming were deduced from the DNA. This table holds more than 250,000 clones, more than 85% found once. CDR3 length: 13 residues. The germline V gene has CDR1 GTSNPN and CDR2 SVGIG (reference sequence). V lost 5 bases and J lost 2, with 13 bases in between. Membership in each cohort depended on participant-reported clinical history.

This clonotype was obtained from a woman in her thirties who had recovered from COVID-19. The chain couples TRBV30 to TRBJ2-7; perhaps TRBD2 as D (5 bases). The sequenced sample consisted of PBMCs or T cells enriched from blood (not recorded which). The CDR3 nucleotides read TGTGCCTGGGGCTCTAGCCTTACCTACGAGCAGTACTTC. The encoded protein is CAWGSSLTYEQYF.